This TCR beta chain emerged from a study of shared clonotypes between healthy human individuals. Concerning this clone itself: Its antigen remains unidentified.

Method: immunoSEQ multiplex PCR; TCRdb's copy keeps in-frame clones and lacks some. Found here are hundreds of thousands of clones, less than 85% of them singletons; the top ten hold about 1.8%. Germline CDR1 GTSNPN, CDR2 SVGIG (reference sequence). V lost 7 bases, J lost 2 bases, and 7 bases stayed unmatched. The CDR3 contains 14 residues. Adult Caucasians living in Nashville, Tennessee made up all of the donors. Both subsets, CD45RA+ naive and CD45RA-negative memory, were split from the CD4+ cells. The study, taken as a whole, reports: Clonotypes shared by all four donors outscored non-shared clonotypes in generation probability.

Input material: memory CD4+ T cells sorted from blood. Subset here: CD45RA-negative fraction. The chain is built from TRBV30 and TRBJ2-5; TRBD2 aligns across 10 bases. The TCR comes from a woman aged 30 to 39 in good health. In nucleotides, the CDR3 is TGTGCCTCATCGGGACTAGCGAAACAAGAGACCCAGTACTTC. As protein: CASSGLAKQETQYF.